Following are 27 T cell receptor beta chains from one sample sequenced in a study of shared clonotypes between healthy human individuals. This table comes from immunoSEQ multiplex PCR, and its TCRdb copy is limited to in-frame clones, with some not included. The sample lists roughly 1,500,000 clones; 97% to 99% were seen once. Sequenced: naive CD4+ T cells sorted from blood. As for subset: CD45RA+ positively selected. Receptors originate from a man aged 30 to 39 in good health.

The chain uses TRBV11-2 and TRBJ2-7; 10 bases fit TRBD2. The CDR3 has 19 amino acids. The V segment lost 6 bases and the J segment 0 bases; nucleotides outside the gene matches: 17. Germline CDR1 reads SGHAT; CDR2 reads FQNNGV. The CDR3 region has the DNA TGTGCCAGCAGGTCCCCGGGACTAGCGCCCCCGGTGCCCTCCTACGAGCAGTACTTC. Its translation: CASRSPGLAPPVPSYEQYF.

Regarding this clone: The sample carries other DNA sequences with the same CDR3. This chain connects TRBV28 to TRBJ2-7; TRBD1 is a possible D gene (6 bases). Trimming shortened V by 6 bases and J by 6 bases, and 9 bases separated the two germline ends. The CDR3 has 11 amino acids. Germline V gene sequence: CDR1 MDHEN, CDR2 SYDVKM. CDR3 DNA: TGTGCCAGCAGCCTGGGGGCCGAGCAGTACTTC. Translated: CASSLGAEQYF.

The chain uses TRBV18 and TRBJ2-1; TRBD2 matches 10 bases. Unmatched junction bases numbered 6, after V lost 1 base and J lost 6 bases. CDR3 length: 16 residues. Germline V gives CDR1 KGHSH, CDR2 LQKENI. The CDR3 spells CASSPLETSGFNEQFF. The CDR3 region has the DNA TGTGCCAGCTCACCACTCGAGACTAGCGGGTTCAATGAGCAGTTCTTC.

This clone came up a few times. CDR3 DNA sequence: TGTGCCAGCAGCTTAGTGCCCGGGGTCCACGAGCAGTACTTC. Its protein is CASSLVPGVHEQYF. The chain carries TRBV11-2 and TRBJ2-7, with a weak D call TRBD2 (5 bases). This CDR3 comprises 14 residues. Trimming removed 1 base at V and 5 bases at J, with 12 bases between. Per germline, CDR1 SGHAT and CDR2 FQNNGV.

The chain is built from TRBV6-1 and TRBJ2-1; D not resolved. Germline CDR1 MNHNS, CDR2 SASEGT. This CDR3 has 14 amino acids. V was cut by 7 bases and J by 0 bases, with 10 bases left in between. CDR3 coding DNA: TGTGCCAGCACCCCCAGGACCTCCTACAATGAGCAGTTCTTC. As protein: CASTPRTSYNEQFF.

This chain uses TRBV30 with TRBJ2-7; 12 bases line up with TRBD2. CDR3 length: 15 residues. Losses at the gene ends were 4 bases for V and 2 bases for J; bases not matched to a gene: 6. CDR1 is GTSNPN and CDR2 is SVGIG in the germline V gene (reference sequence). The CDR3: CAWTGTSGLTYEQYF. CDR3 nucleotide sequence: TGTGCCTGGACCGGGACTAGCGGGCTCACCTACGAGCAGTACTTC.

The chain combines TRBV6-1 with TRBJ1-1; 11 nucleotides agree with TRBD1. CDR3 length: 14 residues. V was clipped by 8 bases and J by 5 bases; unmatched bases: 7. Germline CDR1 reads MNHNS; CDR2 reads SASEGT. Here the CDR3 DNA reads TGTGCCAGCGAGGGACAGGGGGTATCGACTGAAGCTTTCTTT. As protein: CASEGQGVSTEAFF.

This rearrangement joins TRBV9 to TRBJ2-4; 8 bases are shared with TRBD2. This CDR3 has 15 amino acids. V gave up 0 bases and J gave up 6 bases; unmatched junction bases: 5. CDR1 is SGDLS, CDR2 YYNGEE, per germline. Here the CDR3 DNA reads TGTGCCAGCAGCGTAGAGGGACTAGTGCCAAACATTCAGTACTTC. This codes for CASSVEGLVPNIQYF.

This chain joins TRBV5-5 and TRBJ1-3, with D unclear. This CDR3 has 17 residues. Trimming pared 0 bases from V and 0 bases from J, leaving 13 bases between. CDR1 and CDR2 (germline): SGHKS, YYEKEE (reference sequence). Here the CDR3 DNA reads TGTGCCAGCAGCTTGGCGCCCAGCCCAGTCTCTGGAAACACCATATATTTT. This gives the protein CASSLAPSPVSGNTIYF.

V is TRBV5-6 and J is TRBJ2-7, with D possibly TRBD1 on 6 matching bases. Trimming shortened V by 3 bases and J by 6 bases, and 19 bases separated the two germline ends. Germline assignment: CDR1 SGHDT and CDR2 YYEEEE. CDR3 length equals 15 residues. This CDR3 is CASSYQGRLGAEQYF. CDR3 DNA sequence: TGTGCCAGCAGCTATCAGGGGCGGCTGGGTGCCGAGCAGTACTTC.

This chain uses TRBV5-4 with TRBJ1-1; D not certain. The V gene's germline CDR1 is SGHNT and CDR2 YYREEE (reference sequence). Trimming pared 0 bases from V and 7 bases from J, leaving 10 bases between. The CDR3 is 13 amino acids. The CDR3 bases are TGTGCCAGCAGCTTGGAGATGAGGCGTGAAGCTTTCTTT. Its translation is CASSLEMRREAFF.

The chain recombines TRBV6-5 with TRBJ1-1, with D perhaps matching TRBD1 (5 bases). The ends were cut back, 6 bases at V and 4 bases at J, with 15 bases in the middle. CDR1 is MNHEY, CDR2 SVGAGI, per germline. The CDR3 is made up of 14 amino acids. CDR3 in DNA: TGTGCCAGCAGAACCCTTGGGGGGAGCACTGAAGCTTTCTTT. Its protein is CASRTLGGSTEAFF.

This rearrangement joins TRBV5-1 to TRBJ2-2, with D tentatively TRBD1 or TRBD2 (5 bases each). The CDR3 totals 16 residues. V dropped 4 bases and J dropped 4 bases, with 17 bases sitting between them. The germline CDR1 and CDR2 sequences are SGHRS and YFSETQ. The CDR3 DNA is TGCGCCAGCAGCCAACCCGGGACGGTTTTCACCGGGGAGCTGTTTTTT. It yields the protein CASSQPGTVFTGELFF.

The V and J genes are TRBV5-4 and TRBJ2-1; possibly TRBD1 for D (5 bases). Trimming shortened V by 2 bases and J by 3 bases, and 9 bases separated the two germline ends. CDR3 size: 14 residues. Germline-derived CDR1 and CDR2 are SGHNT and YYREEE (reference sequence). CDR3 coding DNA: TGTGCCAGCAGCTTACCAGGGTTCTACAATGAGCAGTTCTTC. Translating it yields CASSLPGFYNEQFF.

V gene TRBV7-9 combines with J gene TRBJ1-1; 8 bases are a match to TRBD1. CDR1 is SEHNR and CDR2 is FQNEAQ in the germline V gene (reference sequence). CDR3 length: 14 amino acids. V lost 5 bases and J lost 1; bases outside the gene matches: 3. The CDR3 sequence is CASSTGQGNTEAFF. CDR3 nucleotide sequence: TGTGCCAGCAGCACTGGACAGGGGAACACTGAAGCTTTCTTT.

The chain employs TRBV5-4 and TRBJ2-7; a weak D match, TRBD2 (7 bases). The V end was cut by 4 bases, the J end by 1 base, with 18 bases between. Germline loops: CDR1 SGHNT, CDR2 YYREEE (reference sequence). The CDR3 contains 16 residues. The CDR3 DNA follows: TGTGCCAGCAGCCCCCATGCGGGGGCCGAATCCTACGAGCAGTACTTC. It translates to CASSPHAGAESYEQYF.

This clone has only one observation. DNA for the CDR3: TGTGCCAGCAGTTACCAGACTACGTTAGCCTACGAGCAGTACTTC. This codes for CASSYQTTLAYEQYF. J is TRBJ2-7 and V is TRBV6-5; D is perhaps TRBD2 (5 bases). With 2 bases removed from V and 2 bases from J, the gap between germline ends came to 13 bases. Germline lookup yields CDR1 MNHEY and CDR2 SVGAGI. The CDR3 is 15 amino acids.

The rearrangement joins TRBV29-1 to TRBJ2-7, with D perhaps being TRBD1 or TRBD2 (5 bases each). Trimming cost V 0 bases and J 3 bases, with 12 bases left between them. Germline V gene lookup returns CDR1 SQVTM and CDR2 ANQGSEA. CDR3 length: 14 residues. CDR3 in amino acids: CSVEEAGAIYEQYF. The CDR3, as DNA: TGCAGCGTTGAAGAGGCCGGGGCCATCTACGAGCAGTACTTC.

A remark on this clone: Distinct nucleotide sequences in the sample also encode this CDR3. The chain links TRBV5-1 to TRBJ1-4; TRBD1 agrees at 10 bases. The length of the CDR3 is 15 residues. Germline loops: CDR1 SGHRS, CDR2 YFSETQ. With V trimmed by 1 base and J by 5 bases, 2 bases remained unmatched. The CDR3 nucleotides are TGCGCCAGCAGCTTGAGACAGGGGGCGAATGAAAAACTGTTTTTT. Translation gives CASSLRQGANEKLFF. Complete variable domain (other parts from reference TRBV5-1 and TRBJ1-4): KAGVTQTPRYLIKTRGQQVTLSCSPISGHRSVSWYQQTPGQGLQFLFEYFSETQRNKGNFPGRFSGRQFSNSRSEMNVSTLELGDSALYLCASSLRQGANEKLFFGSGTQLSVL.

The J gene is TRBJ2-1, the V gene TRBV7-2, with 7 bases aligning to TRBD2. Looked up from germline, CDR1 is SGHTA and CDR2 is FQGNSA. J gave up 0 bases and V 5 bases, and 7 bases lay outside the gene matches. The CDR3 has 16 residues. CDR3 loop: CASSKVAGVSYNEQFF. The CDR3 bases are TGTGCCAGCAGCAAAGTGGCGGGAGTCTCCTACAATGAGCAGTTCTTC.

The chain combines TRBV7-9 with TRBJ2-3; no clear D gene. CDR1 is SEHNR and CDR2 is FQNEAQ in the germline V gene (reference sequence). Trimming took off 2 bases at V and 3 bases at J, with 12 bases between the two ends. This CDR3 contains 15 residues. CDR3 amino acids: CASSLLEEGTDTQYF. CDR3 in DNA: TGTGCCAGCAGCTTACTAGAAGAAGGGACAGATACGCAGTATTTT.

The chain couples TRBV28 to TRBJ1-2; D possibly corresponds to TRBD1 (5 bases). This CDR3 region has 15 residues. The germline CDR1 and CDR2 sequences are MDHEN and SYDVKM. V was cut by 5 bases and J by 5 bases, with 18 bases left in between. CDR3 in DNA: TGTGCCAGCAGTCCGCCGGTAGGGGTTGAATATGGCTACACCTTC. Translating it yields CASSPPVGVEYGYTF.

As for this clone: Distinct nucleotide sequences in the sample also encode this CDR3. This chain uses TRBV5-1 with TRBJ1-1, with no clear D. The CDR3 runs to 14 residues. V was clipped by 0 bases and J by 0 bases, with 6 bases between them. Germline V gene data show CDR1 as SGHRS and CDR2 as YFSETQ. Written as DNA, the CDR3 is TGCGCCAGCAGCTTGGACCGCATGAACACTGAAGCTTTCTTT. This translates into CASSLDRMNTEAFF.

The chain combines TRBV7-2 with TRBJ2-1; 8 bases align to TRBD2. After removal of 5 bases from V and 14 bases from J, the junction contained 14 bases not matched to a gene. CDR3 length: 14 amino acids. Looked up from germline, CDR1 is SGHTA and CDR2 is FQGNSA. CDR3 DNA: TGTGCCAGCAGCCCACCACCGGGACTAGTAATTGAGTTCTTC. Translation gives CASSPPPGLVIEFF.

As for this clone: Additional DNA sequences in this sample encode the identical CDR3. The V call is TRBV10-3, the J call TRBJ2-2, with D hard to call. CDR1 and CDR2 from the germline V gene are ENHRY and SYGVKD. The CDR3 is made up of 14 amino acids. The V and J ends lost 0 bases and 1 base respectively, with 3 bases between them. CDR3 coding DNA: TGTGCCATCAGTGAGTCGGGGAACACCGGGGAGCTGTTTTTT. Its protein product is CAISESGNTGELFF.

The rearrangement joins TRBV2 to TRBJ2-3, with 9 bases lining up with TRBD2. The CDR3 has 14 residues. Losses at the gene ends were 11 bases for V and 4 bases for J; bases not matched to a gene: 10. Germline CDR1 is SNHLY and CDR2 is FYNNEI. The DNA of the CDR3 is TGTGCCTGCGGGAGGGAGGGTGGTGCAGATACGCAGTATTTT. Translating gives CACGREGGADTQYF.

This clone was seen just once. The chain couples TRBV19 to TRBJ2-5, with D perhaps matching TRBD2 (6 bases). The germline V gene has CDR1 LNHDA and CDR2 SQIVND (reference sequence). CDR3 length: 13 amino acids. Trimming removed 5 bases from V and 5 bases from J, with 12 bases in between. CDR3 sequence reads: CASSATSRETQYF. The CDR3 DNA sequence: TGTGCCAGTAGTGCGACTAGTAGGGAGACCCAGTACTTC. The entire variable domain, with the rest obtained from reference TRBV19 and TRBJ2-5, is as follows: DGGITQSPKYLFRKEGQNVTLSCEQNLNHDAMYWYRQDPGQGLRLIYYSQIVNDFQKGDIAEGYSVSREKKESFPLTVTSAQKNPTAFYLCASSATSRETQYFGPGTRLLVL.